Each of the 3 T cell receptor beta chains below was sequenced from the same sample in a study of control samples from healthy donors and cancer patients. The table came from immunoSEQ multiplex PCR; TCRdb's copy has only in-frame clones and leaves some out. The sample contains about 120,000 clones, roughly 92% of which appear only once. The sample taken for sequencing was PBMCs. The source is a man older than 75 with head and neck cancer.

The chain carries TRBV2 and TRBJ2-5, with D tentatively TRBD2 (6 bases). The germline V and J ends were trimmed by 11 bases and 4 bases, with 20 bases remaining between them. CDR3 length equals 14 residues. Germline loops: CDR1 SNHLY, CDR2 FYNNEI. This CDR3 is CAGCPRAGGETQYF. In DNA, the CDR3 is TGTGCCGGCTGCCCCAGGGCCGGGGGAGAGACCCAGTACTTC.

V and J are TRBV7-9 and TRBJ2-5; D is ambiguous. The CDR3 covers 14 residues. V was cut by 1 base and J by 3 bases, with 9 bases left in between. Germline V lookup: CDR1 SEHNR, CDR2 FQNEAQ (reference sequence). CDR3 amino acids: CASSLGAGKETQYF. Written as DNA, the CDR3 is TGTGCCAGCAGCTTAGGCGCTGGGAAAGAGACCCAGTACTTC.

J is TRBJ2-2 and V is TRBV21-1. TRBV21-1 is noted as a pseudogene. The CDR3 spans 16 residues. The CDR3, as DNA: TGTGCCAGGTATCCTCAAGGAAACGCGAACACCGGGGAGCTGTTTTTT. This sequence encodes CARYPQGNANTGELFF.